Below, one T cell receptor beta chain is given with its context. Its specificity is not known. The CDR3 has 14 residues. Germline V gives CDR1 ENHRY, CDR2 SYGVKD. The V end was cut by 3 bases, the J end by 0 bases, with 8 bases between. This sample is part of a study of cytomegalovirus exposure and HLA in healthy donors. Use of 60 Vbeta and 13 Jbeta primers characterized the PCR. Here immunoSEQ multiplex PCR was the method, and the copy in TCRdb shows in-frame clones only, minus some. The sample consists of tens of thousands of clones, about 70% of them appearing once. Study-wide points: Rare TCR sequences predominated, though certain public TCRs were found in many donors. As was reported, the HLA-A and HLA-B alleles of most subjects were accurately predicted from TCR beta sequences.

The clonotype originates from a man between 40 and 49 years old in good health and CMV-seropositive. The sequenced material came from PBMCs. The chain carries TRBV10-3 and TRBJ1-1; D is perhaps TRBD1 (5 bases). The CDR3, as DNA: TGTGCCATCAGTGAAGGGGTGGTGAACACTGAAGCTTTCTTT. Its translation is CAISEGVVNTEAFF.